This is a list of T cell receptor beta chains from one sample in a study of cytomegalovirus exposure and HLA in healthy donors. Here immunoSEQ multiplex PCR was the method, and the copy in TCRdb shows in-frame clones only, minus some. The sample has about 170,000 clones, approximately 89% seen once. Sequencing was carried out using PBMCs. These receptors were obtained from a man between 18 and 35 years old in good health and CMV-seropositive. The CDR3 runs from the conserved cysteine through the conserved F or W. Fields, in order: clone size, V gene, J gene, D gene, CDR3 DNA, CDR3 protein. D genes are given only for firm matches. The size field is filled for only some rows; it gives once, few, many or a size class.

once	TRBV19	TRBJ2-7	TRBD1	TGTGCCAGTAGTAGCGGGACAGGGCCCTACGAGCAGTACTTC	CASSSGTGPYEQYF
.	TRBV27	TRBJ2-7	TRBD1	TGTGCCAGTGGGACAGGCTTAGGGGAGCAGTACTTC	CASGTGLGEQYF
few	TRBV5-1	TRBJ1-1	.	TGCGCCAGCAGCTTGGACAGATATGAAGCTTTCTTT	CASSLDRYEAFF
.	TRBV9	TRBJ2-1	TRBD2	TGTGCCAGCAGCGGCTCTAGCGGGGGGCGGGGAGAGCAGTTCTTC	CASSGSSGGRGEQFF
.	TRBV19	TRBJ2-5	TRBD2	TGTGCCAGTAGTGAGCGGGGTGAATGGGAGACCCAGTACTTC	CASSERGEWETQYF
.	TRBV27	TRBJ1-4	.	TGTGCCAGCAGTTTAGGCAGGGAAGAAAAACTGTTTTTT	CASSLGREEKLFF
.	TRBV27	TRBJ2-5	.	TGTGCCAGCAGATTGAACTACGGGGAGACCCAGTACTTC	CASRLNYGETQYF
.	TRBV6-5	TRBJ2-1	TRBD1	TGTGCCAGCAGGCAGGGGGACCGGCAGTTCTTC	CASRQGDRQFF
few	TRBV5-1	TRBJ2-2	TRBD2	TGCGCCAGCAGCTTGGGACTAGCAATCACCGGGGAGCTGTTTTTT	CASSLGLAITGELFF
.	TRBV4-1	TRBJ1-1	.	TGCGCCAGCAGCCAGACCCGGGACACTGAAGCTTTCTTT	CASSQTRDTEAFF
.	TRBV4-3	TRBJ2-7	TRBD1	TGCGCCAGCAGCCCATACAGGGGGAGCTCCTACGAGCAGTACTTC	CASSPYRGSSYEQYF
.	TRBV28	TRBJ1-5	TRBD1	TGTGCCAGCATTCACGGGACAGGCAATCAGCCCCAGCATTTT	CASIHGTGNQPQHF
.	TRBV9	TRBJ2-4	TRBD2	TGTGCCAGCAGCATCCGGGGGGATATCTATGACATTCAGTACTTC	CASSIRGDIYDIQYF
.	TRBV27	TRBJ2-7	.	TGTGCCAGCAGTTTAAGGCAGGCCTACGAGCAGTACTTC	CASSLRQAYEQYF
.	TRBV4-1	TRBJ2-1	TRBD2	TGCGCCAGCAGCCAAGATGGGCTAGCGGGGATGGATGAGCAGTTCTTC	CASSQDGLAGMDEQFF
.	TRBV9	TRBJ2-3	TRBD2	TGTGCCAGCAGCCTGGGACTAGCGATGACAGATACGCAGTATTTT	CASSLGLAMTDTQYF
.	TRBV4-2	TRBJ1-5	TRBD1	TGTGCCAGCAGCCTTACCCTCTCGGACAGGGGGGATCAGCCCCAGCATTTT	CASSLTLSDRGDQPQHF
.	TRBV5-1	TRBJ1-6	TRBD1	TGCGCCAGCAGCCCACAGGGGGCCGAGGGGAATTCACCCCTCCACTTT	CASSPQGAEGNSPLHF
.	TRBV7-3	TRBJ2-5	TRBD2	TGTGCCAGCAGCTTACTCGGGACTAGGGGTGTTGAGACCCAGTACTTC	CASSLLGTRGVETQYF
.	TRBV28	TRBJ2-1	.	TGTGCCAGCAGCTGGGAGGGGGGGAGGGACGGCAATGAGCAGTTCTTC	CASSWEGGRDGNEQFF
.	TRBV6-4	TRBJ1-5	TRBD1	TGTGCCAGCAGTTGGGGACAGGGTGCTCAGCCCCAGCATTTT	CASSWGQGAQPQHF
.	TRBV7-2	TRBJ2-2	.	TGTGCCAGCAGCTTCCAACAGGACGAACCGAACACCGGGGAGCTGTTTTTT	CASSFQQDEPNTGELFF
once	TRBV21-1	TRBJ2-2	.	TGTGCCAGCAGCACAACGGGACTAGCGGGGGTGGGCACCGGGGAGCTGTTTTTT	CASSTTGLAGVGTGELFF
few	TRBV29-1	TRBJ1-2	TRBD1	TGCAGCGTTGGGGACAGGGACAACTATGGCTACACCTTC	CSVGDRDNYGYTF
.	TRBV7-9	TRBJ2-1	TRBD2	TGTGCCAGCAGCTTAGGACTAGCGGAAGATGAGCAGTTCTTC	CASSLGLAEDEQFF
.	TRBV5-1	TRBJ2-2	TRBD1	TGCGCCAGCAGCTTGTTAGTCTTGGGACAGGGGGCGCCCGGGGAGCTGTTTTTT	CASSLLVLGQGAPGELFF
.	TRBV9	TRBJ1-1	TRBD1	TGTGCCAGCAGCGGCCGGACAGGATCGGGCACTGAAGCTTTCTTT	CASSGRTGSGTEAFF
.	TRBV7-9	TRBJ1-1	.	TGTGCCAGCAGCCAACAGGAGAACACTGAAGCTTTCTTT	CASSQQENTEAFF
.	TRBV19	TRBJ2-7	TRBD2	TGTGCCAGTAGTACTACTAGCGGGAGCTACGAGCAGTACTTC	CASSTTSGSYEQYF
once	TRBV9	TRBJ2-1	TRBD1	TGTGCCAGCAGCGTAGTTCCGGGACAGTCCTACAATGAGCAGTTCTTC	CASSVVPGQSYNEQFF
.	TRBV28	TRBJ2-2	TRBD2	TGTGCCAGCATTGGGAGGGGTTTTCGGGAGCTGTTTTTT	CASIGRGFRELFF
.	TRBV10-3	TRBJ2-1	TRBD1	TGTGCCATCAGTGATAGGACAGGGTCCTACAATGAGCAGTTCTTC	CAISDRTGSYNEQFF
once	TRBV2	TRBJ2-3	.	TGTGCCAGCAGGTTCTCAGATACGCAGTATTTT	CASRFSDTQYF